A selection of T cell receptor beta chains follows, all from one sample in a study of blood T cell repertoires in COVID-19. The assay was immunoSEQ multiplex PCR, and TCRdb's table has in-frame clones only and misses some. The table includes 260,000 or so clones, roughly 79% detected once. Sequenced input: peripheral blood. Receptors originate from a woman aged 80 or over with COVID-19, enrolled during active disease. Each CDR3 is given without its conserved first and last residue.

v_call,cdr3_length,j_call,cdr3_aa
TRBV5-1,12,TRBJ2-3,ASSLSGGTDTQY
TRBV7-2,14,TRBJ1-2,ASSLGTGASNYGYT
TRBV5-1,13,TRBJ1-5,ASSLEGAFNQPQH
TRBV5-1,11,TRBJ2-1,ASSLLIAGVQF
TRBV5-1,13,TRBJ2-2,ASSFLSANTGELF
TRBV6-1,13,TRBJ1-1,ASSDGGPEGTEAF
TRBV4-2,13,TRBJ2-3,ASSPIADSTDTQY
TRBV6-5,13,TRBJ1-3,ASSHRVGSGNTIY
TRBV29-1,8,TRBJ2-1,SVWANEQF
TRBV18,11,TRBJ1-1,ASSPLGGAEAF
TRBV5-1,10,TRBJ1-1,ASSRRDTEAF
TRBV27,12,TRBJ2-7,ASSLTRGTYEQY
TRBV7-2,13,TRBJ1-2,ASSLGAHTLNGYT
TRBV30,14,TRBJ2-7,AWSGGLTSGPYEQY
TRBV2,14,TRBJ1-5,ASSGEGVVSNQPQH
TRBV27,12,TRBJ1-2,ASKDTPWDYGYT
TRBV2,14,TRBJ2-4,ASGNRDSGAKNIQY
TRBV3-1/TRBV3-2,11,TRBJ1-1,ASSLLENTEAF
TRBV10-3,14,TRBJ1-3,AISERTTASGNTIY
TRBV11-2,14,TRBJ2-7,ASSRIPTERTYEQY